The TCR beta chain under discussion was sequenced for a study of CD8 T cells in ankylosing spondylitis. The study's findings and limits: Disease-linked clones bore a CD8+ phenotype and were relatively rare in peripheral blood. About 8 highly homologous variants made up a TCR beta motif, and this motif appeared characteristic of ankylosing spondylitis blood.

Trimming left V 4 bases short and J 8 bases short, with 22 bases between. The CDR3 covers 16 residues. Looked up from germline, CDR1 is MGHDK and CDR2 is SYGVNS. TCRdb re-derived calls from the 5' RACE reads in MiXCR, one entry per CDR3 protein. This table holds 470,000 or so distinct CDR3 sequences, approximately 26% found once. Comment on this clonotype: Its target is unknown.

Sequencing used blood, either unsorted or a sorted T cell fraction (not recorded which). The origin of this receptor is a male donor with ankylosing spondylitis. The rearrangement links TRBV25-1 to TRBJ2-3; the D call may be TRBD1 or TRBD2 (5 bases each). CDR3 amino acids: CASSGGGTAATLTQYF. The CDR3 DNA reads TGTGCCAGCAGTGGAGGTGGGACGGCGGCAACTCTTACGCAGTATTTT. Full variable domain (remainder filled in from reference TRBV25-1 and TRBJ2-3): EADIYQTPRYLVIGTGKKITLECSQTMGHDKMYWYQQDPGMELHLIHYSYGVNSTEKGDLSSESTVSRIRTEHFPLTLESARPSHTSQYLCASSGGGTAATLTQYFGPGTRLTVL.